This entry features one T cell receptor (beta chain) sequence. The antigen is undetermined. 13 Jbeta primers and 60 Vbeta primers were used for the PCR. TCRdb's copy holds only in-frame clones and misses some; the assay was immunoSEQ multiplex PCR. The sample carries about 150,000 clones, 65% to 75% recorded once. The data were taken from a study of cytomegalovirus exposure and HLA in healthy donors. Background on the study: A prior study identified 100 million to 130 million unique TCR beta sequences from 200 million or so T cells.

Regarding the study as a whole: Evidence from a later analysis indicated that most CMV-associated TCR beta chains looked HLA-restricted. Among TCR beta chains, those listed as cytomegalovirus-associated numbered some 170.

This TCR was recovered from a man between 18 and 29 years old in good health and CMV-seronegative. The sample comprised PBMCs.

The CDR3 nucleotides read TGTGCCAGCAGTTTAGGAGGGGCGGGCACAGATACGCAGTATTTT. Translation: CASSLGGAGTDTQYF. The rearrangement uses TRBV28 and TRBJ2-3, with D maybe TRBD2 (6 bases). The V gene's germline CDR1 is MDHEN and CDR2 SYDVKM. V lost 2 bases, J lost 1 base, and 10 bases lay in between. The CDR3 spans 15 residues.